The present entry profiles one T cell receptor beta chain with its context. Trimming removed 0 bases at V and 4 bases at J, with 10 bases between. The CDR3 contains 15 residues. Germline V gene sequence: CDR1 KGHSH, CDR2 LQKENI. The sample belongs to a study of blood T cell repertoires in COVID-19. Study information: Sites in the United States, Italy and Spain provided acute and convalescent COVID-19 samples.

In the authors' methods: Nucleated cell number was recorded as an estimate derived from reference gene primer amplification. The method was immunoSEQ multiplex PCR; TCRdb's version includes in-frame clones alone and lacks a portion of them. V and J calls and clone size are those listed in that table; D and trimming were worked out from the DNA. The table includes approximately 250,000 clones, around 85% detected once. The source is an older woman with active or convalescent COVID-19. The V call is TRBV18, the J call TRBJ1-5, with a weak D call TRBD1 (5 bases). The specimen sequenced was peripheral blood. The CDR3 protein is CASSPPPGWNQPQHF. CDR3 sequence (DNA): TGTGCCAGCTCACCACCCCCAGGGTGGAATCAGCCCCAGCATTTT.